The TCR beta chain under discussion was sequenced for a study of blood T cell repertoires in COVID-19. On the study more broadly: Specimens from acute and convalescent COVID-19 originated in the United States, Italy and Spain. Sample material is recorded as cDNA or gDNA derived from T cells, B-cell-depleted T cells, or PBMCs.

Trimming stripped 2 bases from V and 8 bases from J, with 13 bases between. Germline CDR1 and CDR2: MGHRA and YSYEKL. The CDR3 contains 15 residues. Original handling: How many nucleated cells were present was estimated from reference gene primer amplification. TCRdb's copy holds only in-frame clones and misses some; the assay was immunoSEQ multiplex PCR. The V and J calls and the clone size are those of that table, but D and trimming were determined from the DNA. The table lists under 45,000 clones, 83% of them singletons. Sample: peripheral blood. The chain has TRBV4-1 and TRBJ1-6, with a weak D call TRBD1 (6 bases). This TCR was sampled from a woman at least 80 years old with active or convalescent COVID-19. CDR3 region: CASSQINRVDSPLHF. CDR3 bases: TGCGCCAGCAGCCAAATAAACAGGGTCGATTCACCCCTCCACTTT.